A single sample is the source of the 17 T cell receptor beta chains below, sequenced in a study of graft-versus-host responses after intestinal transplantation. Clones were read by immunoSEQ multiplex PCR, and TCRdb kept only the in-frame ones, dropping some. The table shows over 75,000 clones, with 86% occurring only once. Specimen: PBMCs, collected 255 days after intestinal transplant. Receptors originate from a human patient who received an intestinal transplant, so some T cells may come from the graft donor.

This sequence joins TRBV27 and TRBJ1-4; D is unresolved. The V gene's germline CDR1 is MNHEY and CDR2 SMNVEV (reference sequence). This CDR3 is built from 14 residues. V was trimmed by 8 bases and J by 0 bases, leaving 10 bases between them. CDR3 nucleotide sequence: TGTGCCAGCGCTCGGGGTGCAACTAATGAAAAACTGTTTTTT. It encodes CASARGATNEKLFF.

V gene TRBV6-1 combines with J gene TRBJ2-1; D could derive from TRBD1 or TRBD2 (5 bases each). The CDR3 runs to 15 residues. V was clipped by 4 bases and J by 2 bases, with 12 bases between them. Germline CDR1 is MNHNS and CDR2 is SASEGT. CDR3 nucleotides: TGTGCCAGCAGTGCGGGGACGGTGGCCTACAATGAGCAGTTCTTC. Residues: CASSAGTVAYNEQFF.

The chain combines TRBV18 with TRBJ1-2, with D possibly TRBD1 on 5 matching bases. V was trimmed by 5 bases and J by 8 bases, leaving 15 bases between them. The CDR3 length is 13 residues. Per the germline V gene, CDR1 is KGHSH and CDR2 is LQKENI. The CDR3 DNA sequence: TGTGCCAGCTCAACAGGCAACGTGCAGGGCTACACCTTC. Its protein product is CASSTGNVQGYTF.

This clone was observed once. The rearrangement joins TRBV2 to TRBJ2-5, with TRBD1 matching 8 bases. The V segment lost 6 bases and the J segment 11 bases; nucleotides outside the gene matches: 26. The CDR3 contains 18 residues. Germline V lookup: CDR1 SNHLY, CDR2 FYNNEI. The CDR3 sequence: CASSPGGLTIMAVGEQYF. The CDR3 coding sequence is TGTGCCAGCAGCCCAGGGGGCTTGACTATAATGGCGGTGGGGGAGCAGTACTTC.

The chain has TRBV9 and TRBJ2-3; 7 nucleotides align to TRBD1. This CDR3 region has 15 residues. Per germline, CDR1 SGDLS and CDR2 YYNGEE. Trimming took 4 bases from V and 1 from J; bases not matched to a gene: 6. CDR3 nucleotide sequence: TGTGCCAGCAGCCTTCGAGGACAGGGCACAGATACGCAGTATTTT. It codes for CASSLRGQGTDTQYF. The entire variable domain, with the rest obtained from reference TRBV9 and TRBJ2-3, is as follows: DSGVTQTPKHLITATGQRVTLRCSPRSGDLSVYWYQQSLDQGLQFLIQYYNGEERAKGNILERFSAQQFPDLHSELNLSSLELGDSALYFCASSLRGQGTDTQYFGPGTRLTVL.

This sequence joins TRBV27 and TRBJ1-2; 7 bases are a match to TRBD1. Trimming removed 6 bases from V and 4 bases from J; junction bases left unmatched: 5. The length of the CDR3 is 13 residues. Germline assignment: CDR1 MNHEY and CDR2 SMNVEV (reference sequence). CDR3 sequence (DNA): TGTGCCAGCAGGCCGGGACAGCTCTATGGCTACACCTTC. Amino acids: CASRPGQLYGYTF.

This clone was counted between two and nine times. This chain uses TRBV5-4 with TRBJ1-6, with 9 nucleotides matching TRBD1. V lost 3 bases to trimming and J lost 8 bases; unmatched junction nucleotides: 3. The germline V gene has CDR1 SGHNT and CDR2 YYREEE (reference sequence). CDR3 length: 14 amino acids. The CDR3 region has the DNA TGTGCCAGCAGCTACGACAGGGGGTATTCACCCCTCCACTTT. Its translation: CASSYDRGYSPLHF.

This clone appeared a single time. The CDR3 region is CASSRGTGNTIYF. The DNA for the CDR3 is TGTGCCAGCAGCCGGGGAACTGGAAACACCATATATTTT. The gene calls are TRBV5-4 and TRBJ1-3; D gene unclear. The germline V and J ends were trimmed by 4 bases and 2 bases, with 7 bases remaining between them. The CDR3 contains 13 residues. Germline V gene sequence: CDR1 SGHNT, CDR2 YYREEE (reference sequence).

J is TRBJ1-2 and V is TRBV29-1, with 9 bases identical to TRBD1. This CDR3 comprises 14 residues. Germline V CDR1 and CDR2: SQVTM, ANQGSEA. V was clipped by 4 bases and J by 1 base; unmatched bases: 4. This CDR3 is CSVADRGSNYGYTF. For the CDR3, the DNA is TGCAGCGTTGCAGACAGGGGGAGTAACTATGGCTACACCTTC.

The CDR3 nucleotides are TGCAGCGTTGGGGCTCCCGGGCCGAATGAGCAGTTCTTC. Its protein is CSVGAPGPNEQFF. The rearrangement links TRBV29-1 to TRBJ2-1; no reliable D call. The CDR3 contains 13 residues. V was trimmed by 4 bases and J by 7 bases, leaving 14 bases between them. Germline loops: CDR1 SQVTM, CDR2 ANQGSEA.

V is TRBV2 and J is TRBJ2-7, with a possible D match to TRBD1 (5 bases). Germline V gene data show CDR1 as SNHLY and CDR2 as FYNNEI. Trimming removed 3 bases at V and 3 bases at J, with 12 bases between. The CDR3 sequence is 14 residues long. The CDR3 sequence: CASSEDNPHYEQYF. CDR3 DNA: TGTGCCAGCAGTGAGGACAATCCGCACTACGAGCAGTACTTC.

CDR3: CASGLATLNEQFF. DNA of the CDR3: TGTGCTAGTGGTTTGGCGACCCTAAATGAGCAGTTCTTC. The rearrangement links TRBV12-5 to TRBJ2-1, with D hard to call. The V end was cut by 1 base, the J end by 7 bases, with 8 bases between. Germline V gives CDR1 LGHNT, CDR2 FRNRAP. This CDR3 has 13 amino acids.

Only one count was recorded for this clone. The CDR3 spells CASSVRQGSDEQYF. DNA of the CDR3: TGTGCCAGCAGCGTACGACAGGGGTCGGACGAGCAGTACTTC. The V gene is TRBV7-3, the J gene TRBJ2-7, with TRBD1 identical over 8 bases. This CDR3 comprises 14 residues. The germline gives CDR1 SGHTA, CDR2 FQGTGA. V trimming: 5 bases; J trimming: 5 bases; junction bases outside the gene matches: 8.

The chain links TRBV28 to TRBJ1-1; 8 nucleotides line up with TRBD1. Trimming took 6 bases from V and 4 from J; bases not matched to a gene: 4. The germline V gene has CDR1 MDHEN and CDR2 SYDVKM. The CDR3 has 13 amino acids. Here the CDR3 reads CASSHRGATEAFF. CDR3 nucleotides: TGTGCCAGCAGCCACAGGGGGGCCACTGAAGCTTTCTTT.

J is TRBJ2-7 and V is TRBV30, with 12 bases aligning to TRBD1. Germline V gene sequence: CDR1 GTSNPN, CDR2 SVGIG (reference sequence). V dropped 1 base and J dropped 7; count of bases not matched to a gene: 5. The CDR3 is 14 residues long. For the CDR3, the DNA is TGTGCCTGGAGTGCCGGGACAGGGGGCGATGAGCAGTACTTC. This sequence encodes CAWSAGTGGDEQYF.

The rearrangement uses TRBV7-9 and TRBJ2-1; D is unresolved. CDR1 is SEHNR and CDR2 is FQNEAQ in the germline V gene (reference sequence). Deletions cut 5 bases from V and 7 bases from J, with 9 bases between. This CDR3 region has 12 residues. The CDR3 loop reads CASSARWNEQFF. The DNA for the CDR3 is TGTGCCAGCAGCGCTCGGTGGAATGAGCAGTTCTTC.

The CDR3 bases are TGTGCCACCAGCAGAAGGACAGGGTATGGCTACACCTTC. This sequence encodes CATSRRTGYGYTF. The genes are TRBV15 and TRBJ1-2, with 8 bases identical to TRBD1. This CDR3 region has 13 residues. Germline V gene sequence: CDR1 LNHNV, CDR2 YYDKDF (reference sequence). The V segment lost 2 bases and the J segment 5 bases; nucleotides outside the gene matches: 1.